This entry lists 27 T cell receptor beta chains sequenced from one sample in a study of blood T cell repertoires in COVID-19. Assay used: immunoSEQ multiplex PCR; TCRdb lists only in-frame clones, some missing. The sample yields roughly 240,000 clones, about 91% seen once. Sequenced: PBMCs or T cells enriched from blood (not recorded which). These receptors all come from a woman in her 40s with acute COVID-19.

This rearrangement joins TRBV7-8 to TRBJ1-6; tentatively, D is TRBD1 (5 bases). Per the germline V gene, CDR1 is SGHVS and CDR2 is FQNEAQ. The CDR3 contains 13 residues. Trimming pared 5 bases from V and 9 bases from J, leaving 11 bases between. CDR3 sequence reads: CASSPDRSSPLHF. The DNA for the CDR3 is TGTGCCAGCAGCCCCGACAGAAGTTCACCCCTCCACTTT. The whole variable domain, remainder taken from reference TRBV7-8 and TRBJ1-6, is GAGVSQSPRYKVAKRGQDVALRCDPISGHVSLFWYQQALGQGPEFLTYFQNEAQLDKSGLPSDRFFAERPEGSVSTLKIQRTQQEDSAVYLCASSPDRSSPLHFGNGTRLTVT.

The chain has TRBV10-2 and TRBJ2-1, with 9 bases aligning to TRBD2. V trimming: 3 bases; J trimming: 4 bases; junction bases outside the gene matches: 7. The V gene's germline CDR1 is WSHSY and CDR2 SAAADI. The CDR3 covers 16 residues. CDR3 in amino acids: CASSDVQLAGYNEQFF. The CDR3 DNA reads as TGCGCCAGCAGTGATGTTCAACTAGCGGGTTACAATGAGCAGTTCTTC.

This sequence joins TRBV19 and TRBJ1-5; a weak D match, TRBD1 (6 bases). Trimming shortened V by 6 bases and J by 6 bases, and 12 bases separated the two germline ends. Germline V gives CDR1 LNHDA, CDR2 SQIVND (reference sequence). The CDR3 extends over 13 amino acids. The DNA of the CDR3 is TGTGCCAGTAGAACAGGGTCGGGTCAGCCCCAGCATTTT. This gives the protein CASRTGSGQPQHF.

The chain recombines TRBV28 with TRBJ2-5, with 10 bases that match TRBD2. This CDR3 contains 16 residues. V was pared by 6 bases and J by 1 base, with 8 bases of the junction left unmatched. The germline V gene has CDR1 MDHEN and CDR2 SYDVKM. CDR3 residues: CASSPWGTSVQETQYF. The CDR3 DNA sequence: TGTGCCAGCAGCCCCTGGGGGACTAGCGTCCAAGAGACCCAGTACTTC.

The chain combines TRBV5-6 with TRBJ2-5; 12 nucleotides align to TRBD2. Germline loops: CDR1 SGHDT, CDR2 YYEEEE. The trim removed 2 bases at V and 5 bases at J, leaving 4 bases unmatched. This CDR3 region has 15 residues. CDR3 protein: CASSFAGTSGETQYF. CDR3 nucleotides: TGTGCCAGCAGCTTCGCCGGGACTAGCGGGGAGACCCAGTACTTC.

CDR3 in amino acids: CASSQDPLAGGRWNEQFF. The CDR3 DNA follows: TGTGCCAGCAGCCAAGATCCTCTAGCGGGAGGGAGGTGGAATGAGCAGTTCTTC. The V call is TRBV4-2, the J call TRBJ2-1; 12 bases are a match to TRBD2. The CDR3 consists of 18 residues. The V gene's germline CDR1 is LGHNA and CDR2 YNFKEQ. The junction had 10 bases not matched to a gene; V was cut back by 0 bases and J by 7 bases.

This chain connects TRBV5-1 to TRBJ1-1; the match to TRBD1 covers 10 bases. The CDR3 extends over 15 amino acids. V was clipped by 4 bases and J by 10 bases; unmatched bases: 13. Germline V gives CDR1 SGHRS, CDR2 YFSETQ. The CDR3 protein is CASSPGGTGVFGAFF. CDR3 nucleotides: TGCGCCAGCAGCCCCGGGGGGACAGGGGTGTTCGGAGCTTTCTTT. Full variable domain (missing parts from reference TRBV5-1 and TRBJ1-1): KAGVTQTPRYLIKTRGQQVTLSCSPISGHRSVSWYQQTPGQGLQFLFEYFSETQRNKGNFPGRFSGRQFSNSRSEMNVSTLELGDSALYLCASSPGGTGVFGAFFGQGTRLTVV.

V gene TRBV10-1 combines with J gene TRBJ2-1; 13 positions match TRBD2. The CDR3 loop spans 15 amino acids. The ends lost 6 bases at V and 9 bases at J; junction bases unmatched: 8. Germline CDR1 reads WNHNN; CDR2 reads SYGVQD (reference sequence). This chain's CDR3 is CASSPGLAGFGEQFF. The DNA of the CDR3 is TGCGCCAGCAGCCCGGGACTAGCGGGATTCGGTGAGCAGTTCTTC.

The V gene is TRBV13, the J gene TRBJ2-3; maybe TRBD2 (6 bases). V was shortened by 4 bases and J by 7 bases, with 15 bases between the two germline ends. The CDR3 runs to 14 residues. CDR1 and CDR2 from the germline V gene are PRHDT and FYEKMQ (reference sequence). The CDR3 loop is CASSSGGPVNTQYF. CDR3 DNA sequence: TGTGCCAGCAGCTCCGGAGGGCCGGTGAATACGCAGTATTTT. The full variable domain, rest sourced from reference TRBV13 and TRBJ2-3, is AAGVIQSPRHLIKEKRETATLKCYPIPRHDTVYWYQQGPGQDPQFLISFYEKMQSDKGSIPDRFSAQQFSDYHSELNMSSLELGDSALYFCASSSGGPVNTQYFGPGTRLTVL.

This sequence joins TRBV7-2 and TRBJ1-1, with 10 bases identical to TRBD1. V lost 5 bases and J lost 9; bases outside the gene matches: 15. The CDR3 runs to 16 residues. Germline V CDR1 and CDR2: SGHTA, FQGNSA. Here the CDR3 DNA reads TGTGCCAGCAGCACTTCCGGGACAGGGGCGGGTACTCAAGCTTTCTTT. Protein: CASSTSGTGAGTQAFF.

V usage is TRBV28 and J usage is TRBJ2-7; 7 bases match TRBD1. The CDR3 is made up of 13 amino acids. Trimming removed 5 bases from V and 3 bases from J; junction bases left unmatched: 4. The germline V gene has CDR1 MDHEN and CDR2 SYDVKM. The CDR3 coding sequence is TGTGCCAGCAGTGGGACAGAATACTACGAGCAGTACGTC. Translating it yields CASSGTEYYEQYV.

This clone showed up just once. The chain joins TRBV10-2 to TRBJ1-2; no reliable D call. V dropped 0 bases and J dropped 2 bases, with 7 bases sitting between them. This CDR3 has 14 residues. Germline loops: CDR1 WSHSY, CDR2 SAAADI. CDR3 protein: CASSESVQNYGYTF. CDR3 bases: TGCGCCAGCAGTGAGTCCGTACAGAACTATGGCTACACCTTC.

V usage is TRBV19 and J usage is TRBJ2-3, with TRBD1 matching over 7 bases. The CDR3 length is 15 residues. V trimming: 5 bases; J trimming: 1 base; junction bases outside the gene matches: 6. Germline loops: CDR1 LNHDA, CDR2 SQIVND (reference sequence). CDR3 DNA sequence: TGTGCCAGTAGTGAGTCCGGGACAGGCACAGATACGCAGTATTTT. Translated, it gives CASSESGTGTDTQYF.

The rearrangement uses TRBV3-1 (or the pseudogene TRBV3-2) and TRBJ1-6; D is perhaps TRBD1 (5 bases). V was clipped by 0 bases and J by 19 bases, with 13 bases between them. Germline loops: CDR1 LGHDT, CDR2 YNNKEL (reference sequence). The CDR3 covers 12 residues. CDR3 sequence: CASSQDVRQFHF. CDR3 nucleotide sequence: TGTGCCAGCAGCCAAGATGTCCGACAGTTTCACTTT.

This clone was recorded once. The chain has TRBV6-2 or TRBV6-3 and TRBJ2-1, with TRBD1 matching 8 bases. The length of the CDR3 is 15 residues. Germline values: CDR1 MNHEY, CDR2 SVGEGT. The V segment lost 6 bases and the J segment 4 bases; nucleotides outside the gene matches: 8. The CDR3 DNA reads TGTGCCAGCAGCGGAGGACAGGGACGGTACAATGAGCAGTTCTTC. Translating gives CASSGGQGRYNEQFF.

V and J are TRBV9 and TRBJ2-1; possible D gene TRBD2, 5 bases. Trimming pared 0 bases from V and 13 bases from J, leaving 11 bases between. CDR1 and CDR2 (germline): SGDLS, YYNGEE. This CDR3 has 12 residues. Here the CDR3 reads CASSVGGVSQFF. Written as DNA, the CDR3 is TGTGCCAGCAGCGTAGGGGGAGTCTCCCAGTTCTTC.

The chain links TRBV30 to TRBJ2-7, with 8 bases identical to TRBD1. The CDR3 extends over 14 amino acids. Trimming at V came to 5 bases and at J to 3 bases, leaving 9 bases not matched to a gene. From germline, CDR1 is GTSNPN and CDR2 SVGIG (reference sequence). The CDR3 loop reads CAWDKTGDFYEQYF. As DNA, the CDR3 is TGTGCCTGGGATAAGACAGGGGACTTCTACGAGCAGTACTTC.

This clone turned up a few times. This chain uses TRBV6-5 with TRBJ1-2; D unresolved. Germline values: CDR1 MNHEY, CDR2 SVGAGI. V gave up 3 bases and J gave up 0 bases, with 8 bases separating them. The CDR3 is made up of 14 amino acids. The CDR3 DNA reads as TGTGCCAGCAGTTATGGGCAGCCTAACTATGGCTACACCTTC. Encoded protein: CASSYGQPNYGYTF.

This chain connects TRBV30 to TRBJ2-1; maybe TRBD2 (5 bases). V was cut by 3 bases and J by 4 bases, with 10 bases left in between. The CDR3 has 13 amino acids. Germline lookup yields CDR1 GTSNPN and CDR2 SVGIG (reference sequence). CDR3: CAWRRVGYNEQFF. CDR3 sequence (DNA): TGTGCCTGGAGGCGGGTTGGGTACAATGAGCAGTTCTTC.

The genes are TRBV6-5 and TRBJ2-2; possible D gene TRBD1, 5 bases. Trimming cost V 0 bases and J 6 bases, with 8 bases left between them. There are 14 residues in the CDR3. Germline-derived CDR1 and CDR2 are MNHEY and SVGAGI. CDR3 residues: CASSYSSGPGELFF. The CDR3 bases are TGTGCCAGCAGTTACTCGTCAGGGCCCGGGGAGCTGTTTTTT.

This clone showed up just once. CDR3 region: CASSAEAGSNYEQYV. The CDR3 nucleotides read TGTGCCAGCAGTGCGGAGGCAGGTAGTAACTACGAGCAGTACGTC. The chain employs TRBV2 and TRBJ2-7; tentatively, D is TRBD2 (5 bases). V lost 4 bases and J 3 bases, leaving 16 bases between the germline ends. The germline CDR1 and CDR2 sequences are SNHLY and FYNNEI. The CDR3 totals 15 residues.

The J gene is TRBJ1-2, the V gene TRBV14; D unresolved. Germline CDR1 and CDR2: SGHDN and FVKESK. The CDR3 length is 14 residues. V dropped 3 bases and J dropped 0 bases, with 8 bases sitting between them. The CDR3 DNA sequence: TGTGCCAGCAGCCATGCGCGTCCTAACTATGGCTACACCTTC. Protein product: CASSHARPNYGYTF.

V gene TRBV6-1 combines with J gene TRBJ1-6, with D possibly matching TRBD1 (5 bases). In germline, CDR1 is MNHNS, CDR2 SASEGT. The CDR3 has 15 residues. The V end lost 3 bases, the J end lost 7 bases, and 13 bases lay between the germline ends. CDR3 sequence (DNA): TGTGCCAGCAGTGAGTCGTCAGGGTCGAATTCACCCCTCCACTTT. It translates to CASSESSGSNSPLHF.

The CDR3 DNA reads as TGTGCCAGCTCAAGTAGCGGGGGGAGCTCCTACAATGAGCAGTTCTTC. It is translated as CASSSSGGSSYNEQFF. The genes are TRBV18 and TRBJ2-1; 10 bases are shared with TRBD2. From germline, CDR1 is KGHSH and CDR2 LQKENI. The V segment lost 5 bases and the J segment 0 bases; nucleotides outside the gene matches: 4. The CDR3 contains 16 residues. The variable domain in full, with the rest retrieved from reference TRBV18 and TRBJ2-1, is NAGVMQNPRHLVRRRGQEARLRCSPMKGHSHVYWYRQLPEEGLKFMVYLQKENIIDESGMPKERFSAEFPKEGPSILRIQQVVRGDSAAYFCASSSSGGSSYNEQFFGPGTRLTVL.

The chain employs TRBV19 and TRBJ1-3; no clear D. Germline V gives CDR1 LNHDA, CDR2 SQIVND (reference sequence). V was trimmed by 5 bases and J by 1 base, leaving 12 bases between them. The CDR3 length is 15 residues. This CDR3 reads CASSPEAGSGNTIYF. As DNA, the CDR3 is TGTGCCAGTAGTCCCGAGGCGGGGTCTGGAAACACCATATATTTT.

The V gene is TRBV2, the J gene TRBJ2-3; D not certain. Trimming took 0 bases from V and 1 from J, leaving 8 bases between them. The CDR3 runs 15 residues. The germline V gene encodes CDR1 SNHLY and CDR2 FYNNEI. In DNA, the CDR3 is TGTGCCAGCAGTGAAGCTCCGACTCGCACAGATACGCAGTATTTT. Amino acid sequence: CASSEAPTRTDTQYF.

This chain joins TRBV11-2 and TRBJ2-7; a weak D match, TRBD1 (5 bases). Germline CDR1 is SGHAT and CDR2 is FQNNGV. V lost 0 bases to trimming and J lost 2 bases, with 8 bases between them. CDR3 length: 14 residues. DNA for the CDR3: TGTGCCAGCAGCTTAGACGGACACACCTACGAGCAGTACTTC. Translating it yields CASSLDGHTYEQYF. Full variable domain (rest looked up from reference TRBV11-2 and TRBJ2-7): EAGVAQSPRYKIIEKRQSVAFWCNPISGHATLYWYQQILGQGPKLLIQFQNNGVVDDSQLPKDRFSAERLKGVDSTLKIQPAKLEDSAVYLCASSLDGHTYEQYFGPGTRLTVT.